This passage covers 15 T cell receptor beta chains from one sample sequenced in a study of T and B cells in COVID-19 patients. BIOMED2 TRB-A/B primer pools were used in multiplex TRB PCR. MiXCR, applied by TCRdb to the multiplex PCR reads, yields one record per CDR3 protein. The table includes 20,000 to 25,000 distinct CDR3 sequences, approximately 30% detected once. Each TRB amplification used roughly 220-550 ng of genomic DNA from blood. Sequenced sample: blood. The receptors come from a human donor who had recovered from COVID-19.

This clonotype showed up many times. The chain is built from TRBV5-6 and TRBJ1-2; 9 bases match TRBD1. The CDR3 covers 14 residues. V shed 0 bases and J 7 bases; nucleotides not matched to a gene: 4. Per germline, CDR1 SGHDT and CDR2 YYEEEE. DNA of the CDR3: TGTGCCAGCAGCTTGGGGACAGGGGACTTTGGCTACACCTTC. Its translation is CASSLGTGDFGYTF.

This clonotype has a handful of counts. This chain connects TRBV20-1 to TRBJ2-7; 7 nucleotides line up with TRBD2. In germline, CDR1 is DFQATT, CDR2 SNEGSKA (reference sequence). The CDR3 loop spans 12 amino acids. CDR3 coding DNA: TGCAGCAGTGGGGGGGATGCCCACGAGCAGTACTTC. This encodes CSSGGDAHEQYF.

J is TRBJ1-4 and V is TRBV28, with 8 bases identical to TRBD1. In germline, CDR1 is MDHEN, CDR2 SYDVKM. With 6 bases clipped from V and 7 bases from J, the junction kept 7 bases outside the gene matches. The CDR3 is 14 amino acids. This CDR3 is CASRPGQAIEKLFF. The CDR3 DNA follows: TGTGCCAGCAGACCGGGACAGGCGATTGAAAAACTGTTTTTT. Full variable domain (remainder filled in from reference TRBV28 and TRBJ1-4): DVKVTQSSRYLVKRTGEKVFLECVQDMDHENMFWYRQDPGLGLRLIYFSYDVKMKEKGDIPEGYSVSREKKERFSLILESASTNQTSMYLCASRPGQAIEKLFFGSGTQLSVL.

The V gene is TRBV28, the J gene TRBJ2-7, with no clear D. Trimming removed 4 bases at V and 0 bases at J, with 16 bases between. From germline, CDR1 is MDHEN and CDR2 SYDVKM. The CDR3 extends over 16 amino acids. Here the CDR3 DNA reads TGTGCCAGCAGTTCCCAACACGTGGCCAGCTCCTACGAGCAGTACTTC. This sequence encodes CASSSQHVASSYEQYF.

This clonotype was counted between two and nine times. The gene calls are TRBV5-1 and TRBJ2-3; 13 bases match TRBD2. V was clipped by 3 bases and J by 10 bases; unmatched bases: 5. The CDR3 totals 14 residues. Germline V CDR1 and CDR2: SGHRS, YFSETQ. CDR3 nucleotide sequence: TGCGCCAGCAGCTCGGGGACTAGCGGGGAGGCGCAGTATTTT. Its translation: CASSSGTSGEAQYF.

This clonotype is medium-sized (0.01 to 0.1%) in the sample. V and J are TRBV19 and TRBJ2-1; D is possibly TRBD1 (5 bases). This CDR3 has 12 amino acids. Trimming removed 8 bases from V and 5 bases from J, with 10 bases in between. Germline V gene sequence: CDR1 LNHDA, CDR2 SQIVND (reference sequence). This CDR3 is CASGHIDNEQFF. DNA of the CDR3: TGTGCCAGTGGACACATAGACAATGAGCAGTTCTTC.

This clonotype was found a few times. The chain employs TRBV19 and TRBJ1-1; tentative D call: TRBD1 (6 bases). This CDR3 has 14 amino acids. Between the trimmed V and J ends, which lost 4 bases and 0 bases, there was a span of 9 bases. Per the germline V gene, CDR1 is LNHDA and CDR2 is SQIVND (reference sequence). In nucleotides, the CDR3 is TGTGCCAGTAGTACCGGACAGTTGAACACTGAAGCTTTCTTT. Its translation is CASSTGQLNTEAFF.

In its sample, this clonotype was seen a few times. This sequence joins TRBV19 and TRBJ2-6; D not certain. The germline gives CDR1 LNHDA, CDR2 SQIVND (reference sequence). The CDR3 is 13 amino acids. Trimming removed 5 bases at V and 4 bases at J, with 6 bases between. CDR3 bases: TGTGCCAGTAGTGTAGGGGGGGCCAACGTCCTGACTTTC. It translates to CASSVGGANVLTF.

This clonotype was picked up a small number of times. The J gene is TRBJ1-5, the V gene TRBV6-2 or TRBV6-3; 9 nucleotides line up with TRBD1. V dropped 6 bases and J dropped 0; count of bases not matched to a gene: 6. The CDR3 is 16 amino acids. Germline CDR1 is MNHEY and CDR2 is SVGEGT. The chain's CDR3 is CASSRGQGVSNQPQHF. The CDR3 DNA reads as TGTGCCAGCAGCCGGGGACAGGGAGTTAGCAATCAGCCCCAGCATTTT.

The chain joins TRBV7-9 to TRBJ1-1; D remains unclear. V lost 1 base and J lost 6, with 12 bases in between. The CDR3 runs to 14 residues. Germline V CDR1 and CDR2: SEHNR, FQNEAQ (reference sequence). CDR3 sequence: CASSLVGGSPEAFF. The DNA of the CDR3 is TGTGCCAGCAGCTTAGTGGGCGGGTCCCCTGAAGCTTTCTTT.

This clonotype was picked up many times. The rearrangement links TRBV19 to TRBJ1-6; D is undetermined. This CDR3 is 16 amino acids long. V was pared by 5 bases and J by 9 bases, with 20 bases between. Germline-derived CDR1 and CDR2 are LNHDA and SQIVND (reference sequence). CDR3 sequence (DNA): TGTGCCAGTAGTCTGGTTGGAGCACAGAGGATTTCACCCCTCCACTTT. Amino acids: CASSLVGAQRISPLHF.

V gene TRBV29-1 combines with J gene TRBJ2-3, with 9 bases matching TRBD2. Germline CDR1 and CDR2: SQVTM and ANQGSEA. This CDR3 has 13 residues. The V and J ends lost 4 bases and 4 bases, in that order; junction bases with no gene match: 3. CDR3 in DNA: TGCAGCGTTGCTAGCGGGGCGGCAGATACGCAGTATTTT. Amino acids: CSVASGAADTQYF.

A few counts support this clonotype. The chain joins TRBV30 to TRBJ1-5; tentatively, D is TRBD1 (6 bases). Trimming stripped 2 bases from V and 3 bases from J, with 20 bases between. Germline loops: CDR1 GTSNPN, CDR2 SVGIG (reference sequence). CDR3 length equals 17 residues. This CDR3 is CAWSPPPPGGLNQPQHF. CDR3 bases: TGTGCCTGGAGTCCCCCCCCCCCCGGGGGCCTCAATCAGCCCCAGCATTTT. The full variable domain, its missing parts supplied by reference TRBV30 and TRBJ1-5, is SQTIHQWPATLVQPVGSPLSLECTVEGTSNPNLYWYRQAAGRGLQLLFYSVGIGQISSEVPQNLSASRPQDRQFILSSKKLLLSDSGFYLCAWSPPPPGGLNQPQHFGDGTRLSIL.

J is TRBJ1-2 and V is TRBV7-9, with D perhaps TRBD1 (6 bases). CDR1 SEHNR and CDR2 FQNEAQ come from the germline V gene (reference sequence). V was cut by 1 base and J by 0 bases, with 12 bases left in between. The CDR3 length is 16 residues. The CDR3 here is CASSLGGAPANYGYTF. DNA for the CDR3: TGTGCCAGCAGCTTAGGGGGGGCTCCAGCTAACTATGGCTACACCTTC.

V gene TRBV11-3 combines with J gene TRBJ2-7, with 11 bases that match TRBD2. This CDR3 comprises 16 residues. J was trimmed by 2 bases and V by 4 bases; bases with no gene match: 7. From germline, CDR1 is SGHNT and CDR2 YENEEA. The CDR3 spells CASSSLSGGGTYEQYF. CDR3 in DNA: TGTGCCAGCAGCTCCCTTAGCGGGGGGGGGACCTACGAGCAGTACTTC. Filled out from reference TRBV11-3 and TRBJ2-7, the complete variable domain reads EAGVVQSPRYKIIEKKQPVAFWCNPISGHNTLYWYLQNLGQGPELLIRYENEEAVDDSQLPKDRFSAERLKGVDSTLKIQPAELGDSAVYLCASSSLSGGGTYEQYFGPGTRLTVT.